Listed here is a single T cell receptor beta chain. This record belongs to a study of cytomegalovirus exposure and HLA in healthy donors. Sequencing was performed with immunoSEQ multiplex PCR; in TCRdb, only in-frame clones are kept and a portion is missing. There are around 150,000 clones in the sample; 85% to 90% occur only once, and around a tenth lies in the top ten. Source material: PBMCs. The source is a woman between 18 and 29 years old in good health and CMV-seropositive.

The CDR3 nucleotides read TGTGCCAGCCCTCAGGTTCAAGAGACCCAGTACTTC. Its protein product is CASPQVQETQYF. The chain couples TRBV6-5 to TRBJ2-5; D gene ambiguous. Germline values: CDR1 MNHEY, CDR2 SVGAGI. The CDR3 covers 12 residues. Trimming left V 8 bases short and J 2 bases short, with 9 bases between.